Each of the 31 T cell receptor beta chains below was sequenced from the same sample in a study of shared clonotypes between healthy human individuals. The assay was immunoSEQ multiplex PCR, and TCRdb's table has in-frame clones only and misses some. This sample yields roughly 490,000 clones, of which 70% to 85% are seen a single time; 9.5% to 15% belongs to the top ten. The sample was PBMCs. The origin of the receptors is a woman in her 40s in good health. Some clones in this sample may be carry-over from other donors' samples.

This chain links TRBV6-1 with TRBJ2-7; 12 nucleotides line up with TRBD2. The CDR3 consists of 16 residues. CDR1 and CDR2 (germline): MNHNS, SASEGT. V lost 4 bases and J lost 2; bases outside the gene matches: 6. The chain's CDR3 is CASSVSSGRAPYEQYF. The CDR3 DNA follows: TGTGCCAGCAGTGTATCTAGCGGGAGGGCCCCCTACGAGCAGTACTTC.

The chain combines TRBV2 with TRBJ2-5; D possibly corresponds to TRBD1 (6 bases). CDR3 length: 14 residues. Germline lookup yields CDR1 SNHLY and CDR2 FYNNEI. V lost 6 bases, J lost 2 bases, and 13 bases lay in between. Written as DNA, the CDR3 is TGTGCCAGCAGGGCAGGGGTCCTTCAAGAGACCCAGTACTTC. This sequence encodes CASRAGVLQETQYF.

The count of this clone is one. The J gene is TRBJ2-7, the V gene TRBV27; 9 bases map to TRBD2. In germline, CDR1 is MNHEY, CDR2 SMNVEV (reference sequence). The CDR3 is 12 residues long. V trimming: 6 bases; J trimming: 4 bases; junction bases outside the gene matches: 1. CDR3 bases: TGTGCCAGCAGAGCGGGGGGTTACGAGCAGTACTTC. Its translation is CASRAGGYEQYF.

The chain has TRBV7-2 and TRBJ2-3; D is undetermined. V dropped 0 bases and J dropped 5 bases, with 9 bases sitting between them. The CDR3 covers 14 residues. Germline loops: CDR1 SGHTA, CDR2 FQGNSA. The CDR3 reads CASSLAQYGDTQYF. DNA of the CDR3: TGTGCCAGCAGCTTAGCGCAGTATGGAGATACGCAGTATTTT.

The chain combines TRBV28 with TRBJ2-3, with 8 positions matching TRBD2. CDR1 MDHEN and CDR2 SYDVKM come from the germline V gene. The CDR3 is 16 amino acids. The junction had 9 bases not matched to a gene; V was cut back by 6 bases and J by 1 base. In DNA form, the CDR3 reads TGTGCCAGCAGGCCCTCGGGGCGGGAGGGCACAGATACGCAGTATTTT. This encodes CASRPSGREGTDTQYF.

V is TRBV10-2 and J is TRBJ2-7; D possibly corresponds to TRBD2 (6 bases). Per the germline V gene, CDR1 is WSHSY and CDR2 is SAAADI. The CDR3 contains 16 residues. Trimming removed 6 bases from V and 0 bases from J, with 18 bases in between. The CDR3 loop reads CASSSVGLPSSYEQYF. The CDR3 bases are TGCGCCAGCAGCTCCGTGGGACTTCCCAGCTCCTACGAGCAGTACTTC.

The chain joins TRBV15 to TRBJ1-1; possibly TRBD1 for D (6 bases). The V end lost 6 bases, the J end lost 1 base, and 12 bases lay between the germline ends. CDR1 is LNHNV and CDR2 is YYDKDF in the germline V gene (reference sequence). The CDR3 is 14 residues long. The CDR3 DNA sequence: TGTGCCACCAGGCACAGGGTTGGGAACACTGAAGCTTTCTTT. As protein: CATRHRVGNTEAFF. The full variable domain, its missing parts supplied by reference TRBV15 and TRBJ1-1, is DAMVIQNPRYQVTQFGKPVTLSCSQTLNHNVMYWYQQKSSQAPKLLFHYYDKDFNNEADTPDNFQSRRPNTSFCFLDIRSPGLGDTAMYLCATRHRVGNTEAFFGQGTRLTVV.

V is TRBV7-2 and J is TRBJ2-7; 8 nucleotides align to TRBD1. Germline CDR1 and CDR2: SGHTA and FQGNSA. V trimming: 2 bases; J trimming: 4 bases; junction bases outside the gene matches: 10. There are 16 residues in the CDR3. The CDR3 protein is CASSLPRDRLEYEQYF. As DNA, the CDR3 is TGTGCCAGCAGCTTACCCCGGGACAGGCTCGAATACGAGCAGTACTTC. Complete variable domain (other parts from reference TRBV7-2 and TRBJ2-7): GAGVSQSPSNKVTEKGKDVELRCDPISGHTALYWYRQSLGQGLEFLIYFQGNSAPDKSGLPSDRFSAERTGGSVSTLTIQRTQQEDSAVYLCASSLPRDRLEYEQYFGPGTRLTVT.

The CDR3 bases are TGTGCCAGCAGCCCCGAGACGGTGAACACCGGGGAGCTGTTTTTT. Translation: CASSPETVNTGELFF. V is TRBV5-5 and J is TRBJ2-2; D gene ambiguous. This CDR3 contains 15 residues. With 4 bases removed from V and 1 base from J, the gap between germline ends came to 11 bases. Germline V gives CDR1 SGHKS, CDR2 YYEKEE (reference sequence).

V gene TRBV19 combines with J gene TRBJ1-1; D not resolved. Between the trimmed V and J ends, which lost 10 bases and 1 base, there was a span of 13 bases. The length of the CDR3 is 13 residues. CDR1 is LNHDA and CDR2 is SQIVND in the germline V gene (reference sequence). The CDR3 sequence is CATNSLGNTEAFF. CDR3 coding DNA: TGTGCCACTAACAGTCTCGGGAACACTGAAGCTTTCTTT.

V gene TRBV4-2 combines with J gene TRBJ2-7, with D hard to call. V shed 0 bases and J shed 6 bases, with 15 bases lying between them. Germline CDR1 is LGHNA and CDR2 is YNFKEQ. This CDR3 region has 15 residues. The CDR3 DNA follows: TGTGCCAGCAGCCAAGAGGGCGCGGCCATCTTCGAGCAGTACTTC. Translating gives CASSQEGAAIFEQYF.

This clone was picked up one time. The chain uses TRBV27 and TRBJ2-2; TRBD2 matches at 10 bases. Germline-derived CDR1 and CDR2 are MNHEY and SMNVEV (reference sequence). The CDR3 covers 16 residues. The ends lost 2 bases at V and 5 bases at J; junction bases unmatched: 5. The CDR3: CASSLAPSGSTGELFF. The CDR3 nucleotides are TGTGCCAGCAGTTTAGCGCCTAGCGGGAGTACCGGGGAGCTGTTTTTT.

DNA of the CDR3: TGCGCCAGCAGCTTGGAACCGGGAGAACAAGAGACCCAGTACTTC. Translated: CASSLEPGEQETQYF. This rearrangement joins TRBV5-1 to TRBJ2-5; possible D gene TRBD2, 6 bases. The V and J ends lost 0 bases and 2 bases respectively, with 11 bases between them. The CDR3 has 15 amino acids. Germline-derived CDR1 and CDR2 are SGHRS and YFSETQ.

The rearrangement links TRBV5-1 to TRBJ1-2, with TRBD1 matching over 7 bases. CDR1 SGHRS and CDR2 YFSETQ come from the germline V gene. CDR3 length: 14 amino acids. The ends lost 0 bases at V and 4 bases at J; junction bases unmatched: 3. CDR3 in amino acids: CASSLEGAGYGYTF. The CDR3 DNA sequence: TGCGCCAGCAGCTTGGAGGGGGCCGGCTATGGCTACACCTTC.

The rearrangement joins TRBV28 to TRBJ2-3, with TRBD2 identical over 9 bases. The germline V gene has CDR1 MDHEN and CDR2 SYDVKM. Trimming removed 3 bases from V and 6 bases from J; junction bases left unmatched: 16. The CDR3 sequence is 18 residues long. The CDR3 region has the DNA TGTGCCAGCAGTTTCGGGGTGAAGGCGGGAGGGCCATTCGATACGCAGTATTTT. Amino acid sequence: CASSFGVKAGGPFDTQYF.

The chain couples TRBV29-1 to TRBJ2-6; D not resolved. The germline V gene has CDR1 SQVTM and CDR2 ANQGSEA. This CDR3 is built from 14 residues. Trimming stripped 5 bases from V and 0 bases from J, with 8 bases between. CDR3 loop: CSVTGLSGANVLTF. The CDR3 DNA is TGCAGCGTTACGGGTCTCTCTGGGGCCAACGTCCTGACTTTC.

The V gene is TRBV28, the J gene TRBJ1-5, with a tentative D call TRBD1 (6 bases). Per germline, CDR1 MDHEN and CDR2 SYDVKM. V was cut by 2 bases and J by 7 bases, with 9 bases left in between. This CDR3 is built from 13 residues. This CDR3 is CASSLQGPQPQHF. Written as DNA, the CDR3 is TGTGCCAGCAGTTTACAGGGGCCCCAGCCCCAGCATTTT.

This sequence joins TRBV7-2 and TRBJ1-2; TRBD1 might be the D (6 bases). Germline CDR1 reads SGHTA; CDR2 reads FQGNSA. The V gene lost 2 bases and the J gene lost 6 bases, with 10 bases spanning the gap. This CDR3 is 13 amino acids long. The CDR3 DNA follows: TGTGCCAGCAGCTTAATGGGGGCTGATGGCTACACCTTC. As protein: CASSLMGADGYTF. Filled out from reference TRBV7-2 and TRBJ1-2, the complete variable domain reads GAGVSQSPSNKVTEKGKDVELRCDPISGHTALYWYRQSLGQGLEFLIYFQGNSAPDKSGLPSDRFSAERTGGSVSTLTIQRTQQEDSAVYLCASSLMGADGYTFGSGTRLTVV.

The chain recombines TRBV9 with TRBJ2-1; 8 bases line up with TRBD2. Germline assignment: CDR1 SGDLS and CDR2 YYNGEE. The ends lost 0 bases at V and 4 bases at J; junction bases unmatched: 3. The CDR3 runs 15 residues. For the CDR3, the DNA is TGTGCCAGCAGCGTAGCTCGCGGGAGGTACAATGAGCAGTTCTTC. Residues: CASSVARGRYNEQFF. Complete variable domain (other parts from reference TRBV9 and TRBJ2-1): DSGVTQTPKHLITATGQRVTLRCSPRSGDLSVYWYQQSLDQGLQFLIQYYNGEERAKGNILERFSAQQFPDLHSELNLSSLELGDSALYFCASSVARGRYNEQFFGPGTRLTVL.

V is TRBV6-1 and J is TRBJ2-1, with 11 bases matching TRBD2. The germline CDR1 and CDR2 sequences are MNHNS and SASEGT. The junction had 6 bases not matched to a gene; V was cut back by 2 bases and J by 9 bases. The CDR3 is 15 residues long. CDR3 in amino acids: CASSEQLAGVSEQFF. As DNA, the CDR3 is TGTGCCAGCAGTGAACAACTAGCGGGAGTCAGTGAGCAGTTCTTC.

J is TRBJ2-1 and V is TRBV30; a possible D gene is TRBD1 (5 bases). Germline V gene lookup returns CDR1 GTSNPN and CDR2 SVGIG (reference sequence). V was pared by 4 bases and J by 7 bases, with 17 bases between. This CDR3 comprises 14 residues. Written as DNA, the CDR3 is TGTGCCTGGACCGAAGGGGTCCTTCCTAATGAGCAGTTCTTC. Translating it yields CAWTEGVLPNEQFF.

The chain carries TRBV7-3 and TRBJ2-2, with a tentative D call TRBD2 (6 bases). The CDR3 runs to 16 residues. V lost 1 base, J lost 4 bases, and 13 bases lay in between. Germline V gives CDR1 SGHTA, CDR2 FQGTGA. The CDR3 DNA reads as TGTGCCAGCAGCTTAAGGCGGGGCAGCCGCACCGGGGAGCTGTTTTTT. Translated, it gives CASSLRRGSRTGELFF.

A remark on this clone: A much larger clonotype is one base distant, so this may be a read error. Other DNA sequences in this specimen translate into the identical CDR3. DNA for the CDR3: TGTGCCAGCAGTTTAATCTACGAGCAGTACTTC. It encodes CASSLIYEQYF. This chain uses TRBV28 with TRBJ2-7; D gene uncertain. V was shortened by 2 bases and J by 3 bases, with 2 bases between the two germline ends. This CDR3 has 11 amino acids. Germline loops: CDR1 MDHEN, CDR2 SYDVKM.

The rearrangement links TRBV11-2 to TRBJ1-2; 12 positions match TRBD1. Trimming at V came to 5 bases and at J to 6 bases, leaving 4 bases not matched to a gene. Looked up from germline, CDR1 is SGHAT and CDR2 is FQNNGV. This CDR3 has 14 amino acids. CDR3 sequence: CASSRGQGANGYTF. The CDR3 DNA reads TGTGCCAGCAGCAGGGGACAGGGGGCGAATGGCTACACCTTC. The full variable domain, its missing parts supplied by reference TRBV11-2 and TRBJ1-2, is EAGVAQSPRYKIIEKRQSVAFWCNPISGHATLYWYQQILGQGPKLLIQFQNNGVVDDSQLPKDRFSAERLKGVDSTLKIQPAKLEDSAVYLCASSRGQGANGYTFGSGTRLTVV.

The rearrangement links TRBV2 to TRBJ2-1; D might be TRBD1 (5 bases). Trimming shortened V by 6 bases and J by 10 bases, and 10 bases separated the two germline ends. CDR3 length equals 11 residues. Germline V gives CDR1 SNHLY, CDR2 FYNNEI. CDR3 in DNA: TGTGCCAGCAGGACAGTCGTCGAGCAGTTCTTC. This encodes CASRTVVEQFF.

This clone has more than one count but fewer than ten. The chain combines TRBV9 with TRBJ1-4; 7 bases fit TRBD1. This CDR3 contains 15 residues. Germline V gene data show CDR1 as SGDLS and CDR2 as YYNGEE. With V trimmed by 0 bases and J by 8 bases, 7 bases remained unmatched. The CDR3 DNA follows: TGTGCCAGCAGCGTAGGGGGACAGTTGACGGAAAAACTGTTTTTT. Protein product: CASSVGGQLTEKLFF.

The chain combines TRBV6-5 with TRBJ2-2; tentatively, D is TRBD1 or TRBD2 (6 bases each). CDR1 and CDR2 (germline): MNHEY, SVGAGI. Trimming took 4 bases from V and 9 from J, leaving 9 bases between them. CDR3 length: 12 residues. The chain's CDR3 is CASSSGAWELFF. The DNA for the CDR3 is TGTGCCAGCAGTTCGGGGGCTTGGGAGCTGTTTTTT.

This chain joins TRBV4-3 and TRBJ2-3; 9 bases are a match to TRBD1. CDR1 LGHNA and CDR2 YSLEER come from the germline V gene. CDR3 length: 15 residues. V was clipped by 3 bases and J by 2 bases; unmatched bases: 3. The CDR3 region is CASSQGDRDTDTQYF. CDR3 coding DNA: TGCGCCAGCAGCCAGGGGGACAGGGACACAGATACGCAGTATTTT.

V and J are TRBV11-2 and TRBJ1-1; a possible D gene is TRBD1 (5 bases). V was cut by 3 bases and J by 5 bases, with 13 bases left in between. Germline V CDR1 and CDR2: SGHAT, FQNNGV. The CDR3 runs 14 residues. The CDR3 is CASSLSGGSTEAFF. CDR3 DNA sequence: TGTGCCAGCAGCTTGAGCGGGGGTAGTACTGAAGCTTTCTTT.

The sample holds one count of this clone. V usage is TRBV9 and J usage is TRBJ2-3; the match to TRBD2 covers 9 bases. CDR3 length: 19 residues. Germline CDR1 is SGDLS and CDR2 is YYNGEE. Germline trimming cut 1 base from V and 0 bases from J; bases unmatched to any gene: 12. DNA for the CDR3: TGTGCCAGCAGCGTAAGTCTTGGGAAGGCGGGAGGGAGCACAGATACGCAGTATTTT. Its protein product is CASSVSLGKAGGSTDTQYF.

This clone appeared a few times. The chain carries TRBV5-5 and TRBJ1-4; TRBD1 matches 9 bases. Germline-derived CDR1 and CDR2 are SGHKS and YYEKEE (reference sequence). V lost 4 bases to trimming and J lost 5 bases; unmatched junction nucleotides: 9. The CDR3 loop spans 16 amino acids. Here the CDR3 DNA reads TGTGCCAGCAGCCAAGCTCGGACAGGGGCGAATGAAAAACTGTTTTTT. Amino acid sequence: CASSQARTGANEKLFF.